This TCR beta chain derives from a study of blood T cell repertoires in COVID-19. Across the study: PBMCs, B-cell-depleted T cells, or T cells provided the cDNA or gDNA that made up the material.

In the original analysis: Reference gene primer amplification gave nucleated cell count estimates. Sequencing used immunoSEQ multiplex PCR; TCRdb keeps in-frame clones, though not all of them. That table gives V, J and clone size, and the DNA gave D and trimming. The profile shows about 180,000 clones, around 80% of them singletons. Participant-reported clinical history was the basis for cohort assignment. The germline V gene encodes CDR1 SNHLY and CDR2 FYNNEI. This CDR3 is 13 amino acids long. The V gene lost 7 bases and the J gene lost 2 bases, with 9 bases spanning the gap. The TCR originated in a man aged 45-65 years who had recovered from COVID-19. Material for sequencing was PBMCs or T cells enriched from blood (not recorded which). V and J are TRBV2 and TRBJ2-4; D may be TRBD1 (5 bases). The CDR3 nucleotides read TGTGCCAGCACTCAGGGCCCCAAAAACATTCAGTACTTC. Translating it yields CASTQGPKNIQYF.